In this sample, the clone carrying this TCR beta chain turned up a few times. Its target is unknown. The CDR3 length is 15 residues. Germline CDR1 is SEHNR and CDR2 is FQNEAQ (reference sequence). V gave up 5 bases and J gave up 3 bases; unmatched junction bases: 6. The sample belongs to a study of cytomegalovirus exposure and HLA in healthy donors. Study results and caveats: The investigators catalogued 160 or so TCR beta chains as cytomegalovirus-associated. Analysis performed later found over 15,000 TCR beta sequences associated with HLA alleles at 0.05 false discovery rate. Presence/absence analyses rested on an assumption that sequencing depth was roughly uniform across donors.

Researchers ran the PCR with 60 Vbeta and 13 Jbeta primers. The repertoire was sequenced with immunoSEQ multiplex PCR; TCRdb's copy has only in-frame clones and lacks some. Here the sample spans approximately 74,000 clones, about 64% being singletons. Input material: PBMCs. This clonotype was sampled from a man between 25 and 39 years old in good health and CMV-seropositive. The chain couples TRBV7-9 to TRBJ2-5; TRBD2 agrees at 10 bases. CDR3 DNA sequence: TGTGCCAGCAGCATGTCCCTAGCGGGAGAAGAGACCCAGTACTTC. Amino acids: CASSMSLAGEETQYF.